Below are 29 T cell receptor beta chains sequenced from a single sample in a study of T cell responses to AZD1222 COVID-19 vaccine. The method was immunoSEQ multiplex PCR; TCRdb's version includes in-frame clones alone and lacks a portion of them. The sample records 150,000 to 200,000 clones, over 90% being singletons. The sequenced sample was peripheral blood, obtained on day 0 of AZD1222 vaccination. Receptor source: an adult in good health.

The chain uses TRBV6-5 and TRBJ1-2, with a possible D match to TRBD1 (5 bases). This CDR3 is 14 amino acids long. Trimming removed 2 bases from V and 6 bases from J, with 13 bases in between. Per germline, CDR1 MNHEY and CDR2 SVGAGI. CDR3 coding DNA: TGTGCCAGCAGTTACGATGGGGGAGGAAATGGCTACACCTTC. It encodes CASSYDGGGNGYTF.

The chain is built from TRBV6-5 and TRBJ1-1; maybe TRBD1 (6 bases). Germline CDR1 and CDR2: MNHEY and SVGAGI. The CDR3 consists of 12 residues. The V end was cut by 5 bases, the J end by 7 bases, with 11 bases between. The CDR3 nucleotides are TGTGCCAGCAGTACAGGGTGGGGTGAAGCTTTCTTT. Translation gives CASSTGWGEAFF.

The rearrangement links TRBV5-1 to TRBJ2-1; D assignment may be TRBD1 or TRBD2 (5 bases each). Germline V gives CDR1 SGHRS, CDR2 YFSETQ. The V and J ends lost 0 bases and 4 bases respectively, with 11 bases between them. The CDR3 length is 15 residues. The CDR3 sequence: CASSLAGTEYNEQFF. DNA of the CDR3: TGCGCCAGCAGCTTGGCCGGGACGGAATACAATGAGCAGTTCTTC. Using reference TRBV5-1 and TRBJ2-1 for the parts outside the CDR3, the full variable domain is KAGVTQTPRYLIKTRGQQVTLSCSPISGHRSVSWYQQTPGQGLQFLFEYFSETQRNKGNFPGRFSGRQFSNSRSEMNVSTLELGDSALYLCASSLAGTEYNEQFFGPGTRLTVL.

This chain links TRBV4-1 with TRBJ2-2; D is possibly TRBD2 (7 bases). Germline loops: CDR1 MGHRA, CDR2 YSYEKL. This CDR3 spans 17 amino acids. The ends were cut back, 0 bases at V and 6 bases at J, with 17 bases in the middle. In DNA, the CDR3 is TGCGCCAGCAGCCAAGAAGTCGGGGGGCTTACGTCCGGGGAGCTGTTTTTT. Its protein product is CASSQEVGGLTSGELFF.

CDR3 coding DNA: TGTGCCAGCAGCTTAGGGAGGGATACGCAGTATTTT. It encodes CASSLGRDTQYF. The chain couples TRBV7-2 to TRBJ2-3, with D tentatively TRBD2 (5 bases). The germline CDR1 and CDR2 sequences are SGHTA and FQGNSA. Trimming shortened V by 1 base and J by 6 bases, and 5 bases separated the two germline ends. The CDR3 consists of 12 residues.

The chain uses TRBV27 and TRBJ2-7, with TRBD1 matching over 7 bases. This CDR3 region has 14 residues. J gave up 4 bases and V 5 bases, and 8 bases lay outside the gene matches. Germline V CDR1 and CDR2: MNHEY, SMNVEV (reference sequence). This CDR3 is CASSTPGQRYEQYF. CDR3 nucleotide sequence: TGTGCCAGCAGTACACCGGGACAGCGGTACGAGCAGTACTTC.

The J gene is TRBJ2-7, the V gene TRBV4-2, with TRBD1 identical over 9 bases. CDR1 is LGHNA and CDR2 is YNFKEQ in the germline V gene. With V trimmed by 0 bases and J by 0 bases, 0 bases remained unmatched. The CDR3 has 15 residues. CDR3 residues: CASSQEDRGSYEQYF. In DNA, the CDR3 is TGTGCCAGCAGCCAAGAGGACAGGGGCTCCTACGAGCAGTACTTC.

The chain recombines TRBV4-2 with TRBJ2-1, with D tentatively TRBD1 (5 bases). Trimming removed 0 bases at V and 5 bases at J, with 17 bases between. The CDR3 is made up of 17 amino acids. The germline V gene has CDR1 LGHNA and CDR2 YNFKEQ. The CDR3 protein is CASSQDLGHWTNNEQFF. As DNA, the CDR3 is TGTGCCAGCAGCCAAGATCTCGGACACTGGACGAACAATGAGCAGTTCTTC.

The CDR3 protein is CASSGDTGNYGYTF. The CDR3 coding sequence is TGTGCCAGCAGCGGCGACACAGGGAACTATGGCTACACCTTC. J is TRBJ1-2 and V is TRBV5-4; D possibly corresponds to TRBD1 (6 bases). V was shortened by 4 bases and J by 2 bases, with 12 bases between the two germline ends. This CDR3 contains 14 residues. Germline assignment: CDR1 SGHNT and CDR2 YYREEE (reference sequence). The whole variable domain, filled in from reference TRBV5-4 and TRBJ1-2, reads ETGVTQSPTHLIKTRGQQVTLRCSSQSGHNTVSWYQQALGQGPQFIFQYYREEENGRGNFPPRFSGLQFPNYSSELNVNALELDDSALYLCASSGDTGNYGYTFGSGTRLTVV.

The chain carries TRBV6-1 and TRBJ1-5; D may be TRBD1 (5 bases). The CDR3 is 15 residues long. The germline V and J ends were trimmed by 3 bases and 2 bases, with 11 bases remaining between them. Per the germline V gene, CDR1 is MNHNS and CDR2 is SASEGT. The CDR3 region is CASSEGVEGNQPQHF. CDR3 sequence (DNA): TGTGCCAGCAGTGAGGGGGTGGAGGGCAATCAGCCCCAGCATTTT.

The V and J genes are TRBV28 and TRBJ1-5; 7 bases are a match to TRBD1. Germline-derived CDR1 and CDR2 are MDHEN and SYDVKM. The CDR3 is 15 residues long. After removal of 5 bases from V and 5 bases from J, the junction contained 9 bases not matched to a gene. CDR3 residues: CASSPGTEIHQPQHF. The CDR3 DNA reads TGTGCCAGCAGTCCCGGGACAGAGATACATCAGCCCCAGCATTTT. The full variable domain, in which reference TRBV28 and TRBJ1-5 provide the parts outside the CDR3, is DVKVTQSSRYLVKRTGEKVFLECVQDMDHENMFWYRQDPGLGLRLIYFSYDVKMKEKGDIPEGYSVSREKKERFSLILESASTNQTSMYLCASSPGTEIHQPQHFGDGTRLSIL.

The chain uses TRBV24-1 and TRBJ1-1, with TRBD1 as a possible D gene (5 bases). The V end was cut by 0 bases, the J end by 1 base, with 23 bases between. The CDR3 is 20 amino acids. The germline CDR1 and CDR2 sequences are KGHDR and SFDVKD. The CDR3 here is CATSDLPSPDTGPRNTEAFF. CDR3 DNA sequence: TGTGCCACCAGTGATTTGCCCTCCCCTGACACGGGGCCAAGGAACACTGAAGCTTTCTTT.

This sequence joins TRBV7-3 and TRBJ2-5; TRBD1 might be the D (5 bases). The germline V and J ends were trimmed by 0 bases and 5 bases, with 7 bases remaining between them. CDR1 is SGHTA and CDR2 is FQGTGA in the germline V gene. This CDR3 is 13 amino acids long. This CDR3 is CASSLTQVETQYF. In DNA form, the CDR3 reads TGTGCCAGCAGCTTAACACAGGTGGAGACCCAGTACTTC.

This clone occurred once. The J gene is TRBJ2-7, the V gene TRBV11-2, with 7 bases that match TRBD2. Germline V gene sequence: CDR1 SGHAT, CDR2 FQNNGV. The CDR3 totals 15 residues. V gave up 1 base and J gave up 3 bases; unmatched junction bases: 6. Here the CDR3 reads CASSLGEGLFYEQYF. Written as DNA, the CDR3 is TGTGCCAGCAGCTTAGGGGAGGGACTTTTCTACGAGCAGTACTTC.

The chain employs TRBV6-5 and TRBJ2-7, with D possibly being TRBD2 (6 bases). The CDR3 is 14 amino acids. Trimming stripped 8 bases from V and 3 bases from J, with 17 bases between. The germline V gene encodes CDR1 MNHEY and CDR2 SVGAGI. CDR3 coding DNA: TGTGCCAGCCTGGGCGGGACGGCCATCTACGAGCAGTACTTC. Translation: CASLGGTAIYEQYF.

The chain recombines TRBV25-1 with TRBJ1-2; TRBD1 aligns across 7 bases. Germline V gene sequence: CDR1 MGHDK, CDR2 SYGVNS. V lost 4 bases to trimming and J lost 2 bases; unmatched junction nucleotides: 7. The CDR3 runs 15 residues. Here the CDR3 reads CASSGQGGKNYGYTF. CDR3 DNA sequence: TGTGCCAGCAGTGGACAGGGCGGAAAGAACTATGGCTACACCTTC.

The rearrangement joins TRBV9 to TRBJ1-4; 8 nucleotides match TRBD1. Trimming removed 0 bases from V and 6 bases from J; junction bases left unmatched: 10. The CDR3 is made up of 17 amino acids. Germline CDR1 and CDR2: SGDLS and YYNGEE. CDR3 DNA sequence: TGTGCCAGCAGCGTAGGGGCCAGCAGGGGGCTACATGAAAAACTGTTTTTT. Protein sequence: CASSVGASRGLHEKLFF.

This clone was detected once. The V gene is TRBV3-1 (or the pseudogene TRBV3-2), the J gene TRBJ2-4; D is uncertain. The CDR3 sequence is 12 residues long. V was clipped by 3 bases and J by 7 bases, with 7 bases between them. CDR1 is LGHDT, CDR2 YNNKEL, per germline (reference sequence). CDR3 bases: TGTGCCAGCAGCCAGGATACGAACATTCAGTACTTC. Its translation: CASSQDTNIQYF.

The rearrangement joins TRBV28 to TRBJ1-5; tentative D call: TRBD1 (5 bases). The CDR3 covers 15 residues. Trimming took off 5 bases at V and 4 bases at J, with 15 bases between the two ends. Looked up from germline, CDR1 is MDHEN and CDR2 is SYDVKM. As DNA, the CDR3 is TGTGCCAGCAGTCGCGGACAAGGCCTTAATCAGCCCCAGCATTTT. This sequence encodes CASSRGQGLNQPQHF.

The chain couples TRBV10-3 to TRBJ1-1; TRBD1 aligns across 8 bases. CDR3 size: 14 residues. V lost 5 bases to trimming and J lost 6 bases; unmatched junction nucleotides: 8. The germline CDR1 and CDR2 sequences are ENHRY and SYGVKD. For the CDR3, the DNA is TGTGCCATCAGTCCCCCAGGGGGCGCCTCTGAAGCTTTCTTT. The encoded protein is CAISPPGGASEAFF.

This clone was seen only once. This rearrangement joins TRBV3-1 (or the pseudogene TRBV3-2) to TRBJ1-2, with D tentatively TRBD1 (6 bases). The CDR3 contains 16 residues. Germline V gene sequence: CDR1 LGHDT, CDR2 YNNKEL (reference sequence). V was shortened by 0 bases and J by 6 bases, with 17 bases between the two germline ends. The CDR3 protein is CASSQDSKRGGDGYTF. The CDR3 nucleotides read TGTGCCAGCAGCCAAGACTCGAAGAGAGGGGGGGATGGCTACACCTTC.

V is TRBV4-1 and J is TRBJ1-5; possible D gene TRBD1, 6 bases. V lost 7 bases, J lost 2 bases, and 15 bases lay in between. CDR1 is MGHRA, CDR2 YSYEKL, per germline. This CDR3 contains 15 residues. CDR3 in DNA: TGCGCCAGCAAATCCGGGGGCCCAGGCAATCAGCCCCAGCATTTT. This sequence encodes CASKSGGPGNQPQHF.

The CDR3 protein is CASSFGRQVNSYEQYF. The CDR3 nucleotides read TGTGCCAGCAGCTTTGGAAGACAGGTTAACTCCTACGAGCAGTACTTC. The chain employs TRBV12-1 and TRBJ2-7; TRBD1 is taken as the D call from the table, unchecked against the DNA. TRBV12-1 has pseudogene status. The CDR3 spans 16 residues.

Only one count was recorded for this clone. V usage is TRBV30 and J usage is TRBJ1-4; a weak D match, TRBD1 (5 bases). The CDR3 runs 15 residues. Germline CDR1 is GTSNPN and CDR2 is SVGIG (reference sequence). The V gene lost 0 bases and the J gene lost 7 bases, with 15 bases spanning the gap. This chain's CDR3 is CAWSVVSGVGEKLFF. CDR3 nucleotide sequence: TGTGCCTGGAGTGTAGTATCGGGGGTTGGTGAAAAACTGTTTTTT.

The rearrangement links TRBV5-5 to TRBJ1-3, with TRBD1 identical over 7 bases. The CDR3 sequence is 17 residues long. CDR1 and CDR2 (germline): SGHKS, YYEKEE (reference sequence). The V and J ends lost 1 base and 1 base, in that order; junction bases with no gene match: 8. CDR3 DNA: TGTGCCAGCAGCTTGTGGGAAGGGGGCTTTTCTGGAAACACCATATATTTT. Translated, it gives CASSLWEGGFSGNTIYF.

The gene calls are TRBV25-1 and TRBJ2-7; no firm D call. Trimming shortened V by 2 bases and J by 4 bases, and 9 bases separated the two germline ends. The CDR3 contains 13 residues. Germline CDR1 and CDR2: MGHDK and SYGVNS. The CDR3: CASSEGGSYEQYF. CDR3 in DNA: TGTGCCAGCAGTGAAGGTGGGTCGTACGAGCAGTACTTC.

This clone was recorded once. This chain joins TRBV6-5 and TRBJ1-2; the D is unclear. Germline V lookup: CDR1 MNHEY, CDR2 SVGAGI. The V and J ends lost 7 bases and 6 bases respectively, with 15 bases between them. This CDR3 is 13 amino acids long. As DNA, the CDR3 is TGTGCCAGCATGCCGGGGAGATCGAATGGCTACACCTTC. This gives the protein CASMPGRSNGYTF.

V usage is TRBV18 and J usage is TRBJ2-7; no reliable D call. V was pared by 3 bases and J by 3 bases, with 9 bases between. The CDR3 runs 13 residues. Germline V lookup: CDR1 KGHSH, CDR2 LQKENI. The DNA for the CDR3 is TGTGCCAGCTCACCCCCGCAGCGCTACGAGCAGTACTTC. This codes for CASSPPQRYEQYF.

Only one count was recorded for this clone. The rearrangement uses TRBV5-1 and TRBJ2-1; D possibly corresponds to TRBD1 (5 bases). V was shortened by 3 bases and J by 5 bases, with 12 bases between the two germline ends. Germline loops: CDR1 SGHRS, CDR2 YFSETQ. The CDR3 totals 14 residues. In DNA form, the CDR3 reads TGCGCCAGCAGCTCCGACAGTTCCAACAATGAGCAGTTCTTC. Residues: CASSSDSSNNEQFF.